This T cell receptor (beta chain) originates from a study of T cell changes during pregnancy in multiple sclerosis (dated by TCRdb to between 2018 and 2020). Study-wide context: The study examined how the T cell repertoire changed over the course of pregnancy in women with multiple sclerosis.

Receptor libraries were prepared by the immunoSEQ multiplex PCR assay. TCRdb limited this immuneACCESS table to in-frame rearrangements with V and J called. A share of clones is missing; checked studies link under half to unresolved V genes, and the rest is unexplained. Recorded for this sample are 100,000 or so clones; roughly 92% of them occurred a single time. About 3% of the sample is in the top ten clones. The germline V gene (reference sequence) yields LNHDA for CDR1 and SQIVND for CDR2. Ends trimmed: V by 5 bases, J by 6 bases; bases unmatched to a gene: 10. The CDR3 sequence holds 15 residues, the cysteine and phenylalanine included. Only CDR3 DNA remains: 45 bases, in frame from the first base. A remark on this clone: What this receptor recognizes is not known. Base-call qualities are not available, and no considerably larger clone is one nucleotide away.

Source: peripheral blood, taken after pregnancy. This TCR derives from a female donor with multiple sclerosis, enrolled in a pregnancy study. The chain is encoded by TRBV19 joined to TRBJ2-1; a stretch of 7 junction bases matches TRBD1. CDR3 protein: CASSLLTGTANEQFF. The DNA reads TGTGCCAGTAGTCTCCTGACCGGGACAGCCAATGAGCAGTTCTTC.